This T cell receptor (beta chain) was found in a study of post-analysis software for immune sequencing data. Looking at the study overall: Both relapsing-remitting and secondary progressive multiple sclerosis featured among the disease courses, as did progressive-relapsing multiple sclerosis.

Libraries were made from TCR beta cDNA, and they carried unique molecular identifiers. There were roughly 0.95 to 10 million T cells, and approximately 480,000 cDNA molecules came from them. Using its own MiXCR run on the PCR reads, TCRdb lists one record per CDR3 protein. There are roughly 670,000 distinct CDR3 sequences in the sample; approximately 60% occur only once, and roughly 10% lies in the top ten. The CDR3 totals 13 residues. The V gene's germline CDR1 is DFQATT and CDR2 SNEGSKA (reference sequence). Study-wide results and caveats: The study found TRBV5-6, TRBV5-1 and TRBV20-1 among about 5 TRBV segments more frequent in patients than controls. Compared with controls, patients showed significantly lower normalized Chao1 diversity. The F measure placed samples prepared in the same batch into strongly shared clusters.

This clonotype appeared a single time. The antigen remains undetermined. The rearrangement joins TRBV20-1 to TRBJ2-7; D possibly matches TRBD1 or TRBD2 (5 bases each). The last part of the DNA fits TRBJ2-5 better; the J call may be wrong. Material: blood. This sequence originates from a girl aged 2 to 9 with multiple sclerosis. The CDR3: CSARRDRTETQYF. CDR3 coding DNA: TGCAGTGCCAGAAGGGACCGCACCGAGACCCAGTACTTC.